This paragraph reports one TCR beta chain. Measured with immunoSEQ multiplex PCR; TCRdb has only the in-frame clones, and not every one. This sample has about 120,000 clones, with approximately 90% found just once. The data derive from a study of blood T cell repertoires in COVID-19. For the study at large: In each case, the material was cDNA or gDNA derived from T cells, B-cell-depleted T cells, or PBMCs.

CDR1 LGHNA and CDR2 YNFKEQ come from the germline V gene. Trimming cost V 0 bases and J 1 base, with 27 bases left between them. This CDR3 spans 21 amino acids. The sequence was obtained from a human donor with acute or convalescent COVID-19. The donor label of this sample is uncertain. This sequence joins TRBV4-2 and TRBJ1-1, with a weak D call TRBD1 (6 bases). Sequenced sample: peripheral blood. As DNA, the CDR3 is TGTGCCAGCAGCCAAGATGGGCGGTTGGGGGGGGCCACCAAGGCGAACACTGAAGCTTTCTTT. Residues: CASSQDGRLGGATKANTEAFF.